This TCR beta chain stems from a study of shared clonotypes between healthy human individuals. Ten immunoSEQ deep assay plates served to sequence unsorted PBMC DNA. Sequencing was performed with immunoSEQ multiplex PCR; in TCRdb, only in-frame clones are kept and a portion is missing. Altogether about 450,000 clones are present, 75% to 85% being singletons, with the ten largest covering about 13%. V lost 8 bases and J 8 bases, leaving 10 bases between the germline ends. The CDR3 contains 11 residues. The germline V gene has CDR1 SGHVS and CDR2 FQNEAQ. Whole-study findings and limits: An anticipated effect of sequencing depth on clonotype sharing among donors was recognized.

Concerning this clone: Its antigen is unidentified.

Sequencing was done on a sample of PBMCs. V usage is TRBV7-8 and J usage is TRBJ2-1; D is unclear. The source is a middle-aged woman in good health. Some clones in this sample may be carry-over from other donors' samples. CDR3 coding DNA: TGTGCCAGCGTAGAAGAGGATGAGCAGTTCTTC. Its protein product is CASVEEDEQFF.